This T cell receptor beta chain was identified in a study of blood T cell repertoires in COVID-19. Study at large: Both acute and convalescent COVID-19 samples were obtained from the United States, Italy and Spain. PBMCs, B-cell-depleted T cells, or T cells provided the cDNA or gDNA that made up the material.

Germline CDR1 SEHNR, CDR2 FQNEAQ (reference sequence). The ends were cut back, 5 bases at V and 5 bases at J, with 6 bases in the middle. CDR3 size: 11 residues. Study processing details: Using reference gene primer amplification, nucleated cell counts were estimated. The protocol was immunoSEQ multiplex PCR, while the TCRdb copy is restricted to in-frame clones and leaves out a portion. That table furnishes V, J and clone size, whereas the DNA furnished D and trimming. This table has around 370,000 clones, around 90% appearing once. The sample comprised peripheral blood. The TCR sequence derives from a man in his late teens or twenties with active or convalescent COVID-19. This chain joins TRBV7-9 and TRBJ2-5; D uncertain. This CDR3 reads CASSPSETQYF. In DNA, the CDR3 is TGTGCCAGCAGCCCCTCGGAGACCCAGTACTTC.